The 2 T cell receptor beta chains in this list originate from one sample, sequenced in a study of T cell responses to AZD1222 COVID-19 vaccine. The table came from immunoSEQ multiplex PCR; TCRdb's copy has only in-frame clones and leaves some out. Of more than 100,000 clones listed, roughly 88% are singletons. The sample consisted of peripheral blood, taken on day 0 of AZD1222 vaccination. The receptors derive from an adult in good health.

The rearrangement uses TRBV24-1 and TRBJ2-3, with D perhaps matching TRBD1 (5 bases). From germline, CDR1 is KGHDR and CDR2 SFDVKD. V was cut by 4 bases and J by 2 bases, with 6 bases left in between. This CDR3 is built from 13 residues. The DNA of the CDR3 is TGTGCCACCAGTGAGGGGCCCACAGATACGCAGTATTTT. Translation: CATSEGPTDTQYF.

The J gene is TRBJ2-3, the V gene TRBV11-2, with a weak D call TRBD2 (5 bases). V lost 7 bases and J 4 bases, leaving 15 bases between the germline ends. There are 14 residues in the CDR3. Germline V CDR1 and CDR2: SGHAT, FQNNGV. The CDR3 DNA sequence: TGTGCCAGCACCTCTCCTGAGGGCCCAGATACGCAGTATTTT. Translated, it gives CASTSPEGPDTQYF.